These 25 T cell receptor beta chains came from one sample sequenced in a study of early T cells in non-severe SARS-CoV-2 infection. TCRdb reprocessed the 5' RACE reads via MiXCR and lists one record per CDR3 protein. In the table there are under 140,000 distinct CDR3 sequences, around 12% of which are singletons. The sample consisted of whole blood, taken at baseline. The receptors here all came from an adult who was a healthcare worker with PCR-confirmed SARS-CoV-2 infection or an uninfected control (not recorded which).

This chain joins TRBV5-4 and TRBJ2-7; no clear D. This CDR3 contains 12 residues. Germline V gene lookup returns CDR1 SGHNT and CDR2 YYREEE (reference sequence). Trimming stripped 1 base from V and 5 bases from J, with 7 bases between. In DNA form, the CDR3 reads TGTGCCAGCAGCTTGAGTGACAACGAGCAGTACTTC. Translated, it gives CASSLSDNEQYF.

This chain links TRBV29-1 with TRBJ1-2; TRBD1 matches at 7 bases. The junction had 7 bases not matched to a gene; V was cut back by 6 bases and J by 6 bases. The germline V gene has CDR1 SQVTM and CDR2 ANQGSEA. There are 12 residues in the CDR3. In DNA, the CDR3 is TGCAGCGTCAGGGGACAGCTGGATGGCTACACCTTC. Its protein is CSVRGQLDGYTF.

This clonotype came up a few times. The chain recombines TRBV7-3 with TRBJ2-1; 11 nucleotides match TRBD2. Germline lookup yields CDR1 SGHTA and CDR2 FQGTGA. After removal of 5 bases from V and 5 bases from J, the junction contained 8 bases not matched to a gene. This CDR3 comprises 16 residues. The DNA for the CDR3 is TGTGCCAGCAGCATCATAGGGACTAGCGGAGACAATGAGCAGTTCTTC. Its protein product is CASSIIGTSGDNEQFF.

This sequence joins TRBV12-3 or TRBV12-4 and TRBJ2-2, with 10 bases matching TRBD2. There are 15 residues in the CDR3. The V gene end was trimmed by 5 bases and the J gene end by 7 bases; junction bases not matched to a gene: 7. The chain's CDR3 is CASSGASGSGGELFF. The CDR3 nucleotides are TGTGCCAGCAGTGGAGCTAGCGGGAGTGGCGGGGAGCTGTTTTTT.

The V call is TRBV7-2, the J call TRBJ2-1; D may match TRBD1 or TRBD2 (5 bases each). Looked up from germline, CDR1 is SGHTA and CDR2 is FQGNSA. Trimming took 0 bases from V and 2 from J, leaving 8 bases between them. There are 15 residues in the CDR3. The CDR3 region has the DNA TGTGCCAGCAGCTTAGCGAGGGGCCCCTACAATGAGCAGTTCTTC. Translated, it gives CASSLARGPYNEQFF.

This clonotype was observed a handful of times. This rearrangement joins TRBV7-6 to TRBJ2-3; 9 positions match TRBD2. The CDR3 totals 12 residues. V lost 0 bases to trimming and J lost 12 bases; unmatched junction nucleotides: 1. CDR1 and CDR2 (germline): SGHVS, FNYEAQ. The CDR3: CASSLATSGQYF. As DNA, the CDR3 is TGTGCCAGCAGCTTAGCGACTAGCGGCCAGTATTTT. The complete variable domain, with remaining parts taken from reference TRBV7-6 and TRBJ2-3, reads GAGVSQSPRYKVTKRGQDVALRCDPISGHVSLYWYRQALGQGPEFLTYFNYEAQQDKSGLPNDRFSAERPEGSISTLTIQRTEQRDSAMYRCASSLATSGQYFGPGTRLTVL.

This clonotype was counted at least ten times. The V call is TRBV29-1, the J call TRBJ2-1; 7 nucleotides match TRBD1. In germline, CDR1 is SQVTM, CDR2 ANQGSEA. This CDR3 is built from 16 residues. V dropped 5 bases and J dropped 4; count of bases not matched to a gene: 14. The CDR3 nucleotides are TGCAGCGTTAACGTGGGCGACAGGGTATGGTACAATGAGCAGTTCTTC. This gives the protein CSVNVGDRVWYNEQFF.

This chain uses TRBV29-1 with TRBJ2-3; unclear D gene. The CDR3 is made up of 11 amino acids. The V gene lost 6 bases and the J gene lost 4 bases, with 8 bases spanning the gap. Germline CDR1 SQVTM, CDR2 ANQGSEA. The DNA for the CDR3 is TGCAGCGTCAGATCGCCAGATACGCAGTATTTT. Translating it yields CSVRSPDTQYF.

The table lists this clonotype with a few counts. This rearrangement joins TRBV6-1 to TRBJ1-6; possible D gene TRBD1, 5 bases. The germline V gene encodes CDR1 MNHNS and CDR2 SASEGT. This CDR3 region has 11 residues. Trimming removed 8 bases at V and 13 bases at J, with 12 bases between. The CDR3 DNA reads TGTGCCAGCCTACTAAAGGGGCCCCTCCACTTT. This encodes CASLLKGPLHF.

This chain connects TRBV7-2 to TRBJ2-3, with TRBD2 matching 8 bases. Losses at the gene ends were 3 bases for V and 7 bases for J; bases not matched to a gene: 6. CDR1 and CDR2 (germline): SGHTA, FQGNSA. The CDR3 length is 14 residues. CDR3 in amino acids: CASSLGLDLYTQYF. CDR3 in DNA: TGTGCCAGCAGCTTGGGACTAGACCTCTATACGCAGTATTTT.

This clonotype has a handful of counts. CDR3 nucleotides: TGTGCCAGCAGCTTAGGGACAGGGGGTGACTATGGCTACACCTTC. It translates to CASSLGTGGDYGYTF. The genes are TRBV7-9 and TRBJ1-2, with TRBD1 matching 10 bases. The CDR3 is 15 amino acids. Per the germline V gene, CDR1 is SEHNR and CDR2 is FQNEAQ (reference sequence). Unmatched junction bases numbered 2, after V lost 1 base and J lost 3 bases.

This clonotype was seen at least ten times. The CDR3 DNA reads TGTGCCACCAGTGATTCCGGGACAGTCGCCACCGGGGAGCTGTTTTTT. Residues: CATSDSGTVATGELFF. V usage is TRBV24-1 and J usage is TRBJ2-2; 7 positions match TRBD1. This CDR3 is built from 16 residues. Germline V gives CDR1 KGHDR, CDR2 SFDVKD. V lost 2 bases and J lost 4; bases outside the gene matches: 6.

The chain is built from TRBV7-2 and TRBJ1-6; 7 bases line up with TRBD1. CDR1 is SGHTA, CDR2 FQGNSA, per germline. V was pared by 4 bases and J by 9 bases, with 9 bases of the junction left unmatched. CDR3 length: 15 amino acids. DNA of the CDR3: TGTGCCAGCAGCTCGAACCTGAGACAGGGTTCACCCCTCCACTTT. This gives the protein CASSSNLRQGSPLHF.

The chain has TRBV6-6 and TRBJ1-3, with D hard to call. Trimming took off 0 bases at V and 1 base at J, with 7 bases between the two ends. CDR3 length equals 15 residues. CDR1 MNHNY and CDR2 SVGAGI come from the germline V gene (reference sequence). In nucleotides, the CDR3 is TGTGCCAGCAGTTACTCGAGAGGGTCTGGAAACACCATATATTTT. This encodes CASSYSRGSGNTIYF.

V is TRBV18 and J is TRBJ1-2; TRBD1 is a possible D gene (5 bases). Germline V gives CDR1 KGHSH, CDR2 LQKENI. The CDR3 contains 14 residues. With 1 base removed from V and 4 bases from J, the gap between germline ends came to 10 bases. This CDR3 reads CASSPLEGAYGYTF. CDR3 coding DNA: TGTGCCAGCTCACCACTTGAAGGGGCCTATGGCTACACCTTC. The full variable domain, in which reference TRBV18 and TRBJ1-2 provide the parts outside the CDR3, is NAGVMQNPRHLVRRRGQEARLRCSPMKGHSHVYWYRQLPEEGLKFMVYLQKENIIDESGMPKERFSAEFPKEGPSILRIQQVVRGDSAAYFCASSPLEGAYGYTFGSGTRLTVV.

The sample holds many counts of this clonotype. V is TRBV11-1 and J is TRBJ2-3; tentative D call: TRBD2 (7 bases). Germline V CDR1 and CDR2: SGHAT, FQDESV (reference sequence). The CDR3 contains 16 residues. V dropped 5 bases and J dropped 1 base, with 16 bases sitting between them. CDR3 in DNA: TGTGCCAGCAGCCCCGGGGGCGGGAGTGGCACAGATACGCAGTATTTT. This codes for CASSPGGGSGTDTQYF.

This clonotype appeared a few times. The chain is built from TRBV12-3 or TRBV12-4 and TRBJ2-5; 14 nucleotides match TRBD2. The CDR3 contains 16 residues. V lost 6 bases to trimming and J lost 1 base; unmatched junction nucleotides: 4. The CDR3 DNA reads as TGTGCCAGCAGCCCGACTAGCGGGAGGGGCCAAGAGACCCAGTACTTC. Its protein product is CASSPTSGRGQETQYF.

The chain links TRBV20-1 to TRBJ2-2; D uncertain. With 2 bases removed from V and 1 base from J, the gap between germline ends came to 2 bases. Germline CDR1 and CDR2: DFQATT and SNEGSKA (reference sequence). This CDR3 has 12 amino acids. The CDR3 reads CSARKNTGELFF. The CDR3, as DNA: TGCAGTGCTAGAAAGAACACCGGGGAGCTGTTTTTT.

This clonotype was found many times. J is TRBJ1-6 and V is TRBV14, with D possibly being TRBD1 (5 bases). CDR1 is SGHDN, CDR2 FVKESK, per germline. The CDR3 totals 14 residues. V lost 6 bases to trimming and J lost 7 bases, with 13 bases between them. The CDR3 sequence is CASSRGRLNSPLHF. The CDR3, as DNA: TGTGCCAGCAGTAGGGGACGGTTGAATTCACCCCTCCACTTT.

This clonotype was seen at least ten times. V and J are TRBV29-1 and TRBJ1-2; 9 bases align to TRBD1. The CDR3 consists of 11 residues. Germline CDR1 is SQVTM and CDR2 is ANQGSEA. The V and J ends lost 7 bases and 5 bases, in that order; junction bases with no gene match: 2. The DNA of the CDR3 is TGCAGCGGGACAGGGGAGTATGGCTACACCTTC. Translated: CSGTGEYGYTF.

This clonotype showed up just a few times. The J gene is TRBJ2-2, the V gene TRBV2, with TRBD2 identical over 7 bases. V lost 0 bases to trimming and J lost 5 bases; unmatched junction nucleotides: 12. Per germline, CDR1 SNHLY and CDR2 FYNNEI. This CDR3 is 18 amino acids long. The CDR3 DNA follows: TGTGCCAGCAGTGAAGCCAAGGGAGGGAGGTTTGGTACCGGGGAGCTGTTTTTT. Translated: CASSEAKGGRFGTGELFF.

The V and J genes are TRBV5-1 and TRBJ2-3, with TRBD2 matching 13 bases. CDR1 is SGHRS and CDR2 is YFSETQ in the germline V gene. The ends lost 3 bases at V and 2 bases at J; junction bases unmatched: 3. The CDR3 totals 16 residues. The DNA of the CDR3 is TGCGCCAGCAGCTGGGGACTAGCGGGGTTCACAGATACGCAGTATTTT. Protein: CASSWGLAGFTDTQYF.

This clonotype was observed a handful of times. V gene TRBV12-3 or TRBV12-4 combines with J gene TRBJ2-3, with a possible D match to TRBD2 (5 bases). With 0 bases removed from V and 1 base from J, the gap between germline ends came to 5 bases. The CDR3 sequence is 14 residues long. CDR3 bases: TGTGCCAGCAGTTTAGCTAGCGGCACAGATACGCAGTATTTT. Translation: CASSLASGTDTQYF.

This clonotype was counted only a few times. V usage is TRBV29-1 and J usage is TRBJ2-1, with 8 positions matching TRBD1. CDR1 is SQVTM and CDR2 is ANQGSEA in the germline V gene. The V and J ends lost 2 bases and 3 bases, in that order; junction bases with no gene match: 3. This CDR3 is built from 14 residues. This chain's CDR3 is CSVERDRSYNEQFF. The CDR3 nucleotides read TGCAGCGTTGAAAGGGACAGGAGCTACAATGAGCAGTTCTTC.

This clonotype was seen more than once but under ten times. The V gene is TRBV12-3 or TRBV12-4, the J gene TRBJ1-2; 10 bases agree with TRBD1. V dropped 5 bases and J dropped 5; count of bases not matched to a gene: 11. The length of the CDR3 is 16 residues. The CDR3 DNA sequence: TGTGCCAGCAGTCGCCGGGGACAGGGGTTTGTATATGGCTACACCTTC. This codes for CASSRRGQGFVYGYTF.